The clone carrying this T cell receptor beta chain has just a few counts. The data are from a study of T cell changes during pregnancy in multiple sclerosis. Profiling relied on immunoSEQ multiplex PCR, and the TCRdb table lists in-frame clones only, not all of them. The sample yields 77,000 or so clones, around 95% seen once. The CDR3 is 12 residues long. Trimming pared 3 bases from V and 9 bases from J, leaving 14 bases between. In germline, CDR1 is GTSNPN, CDR2 SVGIG (reference sequence). The chain combines TRBV30 with TRBJ1-1; no definite D call. The TCR sequence derives from a female donor in good health, enrolled as a control in a pregnancy study. The input for sequencing was peripheral blood, taken in the second trimester of pregnancy. The CDR3 nucleotides are TGTGCCTGGAGCCACGACACGGCACAAGCTTTCTTT. Amino acid sequence: CAWSHDTAQAFF.